This TCR beta chain stems from a study of blood T cell repertoires in COVID-19. Per the original data handling: By means of reference gene primer amplification, nucleated cell counts were estimated. TCRdb's table, derived via immunoSEQ multiplex PCR, lists solely in-frame clones and lacks some. D and trimming come from the DNA, and the V and J calls and clone size come from that table. Here the sample spans approximately 470,000 clones, approximately 86% being singletons. The V end lost 0 bases, the J end lost 8 bases, and 14 bases lay between the germline ends. The CDR3 is 14 amino acids. Germline assignment: CDR1 SGHRS and CDR2 YFSETQ. This study enrolled people aged about 18 to 90 from about two dozen US geographic areas. Recovered Cohort 3 donors showed two negative PCRs, clearance, or symptom resolution.

This chain joins TRBV5-1 and TRBJ1-2; unclear D gene. The TCR was taken from a woman between 18 and 29 years old who had recovered from COVID-19. The sample consisted of PBMCs or T cells enriched from blood (not recorded which). Written as DNA, the CDR3 is TGCGCCAGCAGCTTGGCCGAATCTGCGGGGGGCTACACCTTC. This translates into CASSLAESAGGYTF.